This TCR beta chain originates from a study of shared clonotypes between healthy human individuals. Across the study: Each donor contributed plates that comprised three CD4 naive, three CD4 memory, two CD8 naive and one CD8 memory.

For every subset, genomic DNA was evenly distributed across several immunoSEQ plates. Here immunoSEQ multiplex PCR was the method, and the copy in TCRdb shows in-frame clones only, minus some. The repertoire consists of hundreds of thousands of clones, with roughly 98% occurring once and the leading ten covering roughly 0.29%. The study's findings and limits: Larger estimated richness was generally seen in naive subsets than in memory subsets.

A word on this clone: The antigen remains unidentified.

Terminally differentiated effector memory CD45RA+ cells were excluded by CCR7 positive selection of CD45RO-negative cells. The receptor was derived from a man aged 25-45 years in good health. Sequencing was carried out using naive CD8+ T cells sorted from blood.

The CDR3 reads CAWSVPQNQPQHF. DNA of the CDR3: TGTGCCTGGAGTGTACCGCAGAATCAGCCCCAGCATTTT. This rearrangement joins TRBV30 to TRBJ1-5; D is ambiguous. The CDR3 is made up of 13 amino acids. V was shortened by 0 bases and J by 4 bases, with 7 bases between the two germline ends. Germline V gene lookup returns CDR1 GTSNPN and CDR2 SVGIG (reference sequence). The full variable domain, completed using reference TRBV30 and TRBJ1-5, is SQTIHQWPATLVQPVGSPLSLECTVEGTSNPNLYWYRQAAGRGLQLLFYSVGIGQISSEVPQNLSASRPQDRQFILSSKKLLLSDSGFYLCAWSVPQNQPQHFGDGTRLSIL.